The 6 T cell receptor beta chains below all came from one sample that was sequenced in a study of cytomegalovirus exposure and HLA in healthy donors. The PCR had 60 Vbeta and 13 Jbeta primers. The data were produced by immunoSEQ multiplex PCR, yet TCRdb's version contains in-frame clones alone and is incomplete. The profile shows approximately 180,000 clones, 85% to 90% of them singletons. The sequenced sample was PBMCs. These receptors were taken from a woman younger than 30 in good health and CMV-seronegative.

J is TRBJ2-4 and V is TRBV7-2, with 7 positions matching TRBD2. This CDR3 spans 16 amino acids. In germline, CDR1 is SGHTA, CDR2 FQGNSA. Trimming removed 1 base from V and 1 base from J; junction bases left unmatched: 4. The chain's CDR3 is CASSLVVSGAKNIQYF. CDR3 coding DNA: TGTGCCAGCAGCTTAGTGGTTAGCGGGGCCAAAAACATTCAGTACTTC.

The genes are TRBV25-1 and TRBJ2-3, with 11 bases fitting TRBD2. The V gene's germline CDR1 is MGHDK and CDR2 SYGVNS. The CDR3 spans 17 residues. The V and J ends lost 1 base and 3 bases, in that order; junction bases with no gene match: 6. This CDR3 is CASSEFSGRAKTDTQYF. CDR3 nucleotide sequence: TGTGCCAGCAGTGAATTTAGCGGGAGGGCCAAAACAGATACGCAGTATTTT.

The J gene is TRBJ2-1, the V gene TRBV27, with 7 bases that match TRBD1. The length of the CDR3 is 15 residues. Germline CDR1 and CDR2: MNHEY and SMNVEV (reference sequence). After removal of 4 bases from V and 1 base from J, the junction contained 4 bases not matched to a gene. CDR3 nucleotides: TGTGCCAGCAGTTCACAGGGGTCTTCCTACAATGAGCAGTTCTTC. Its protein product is CASSSQGSSYNEQFF.

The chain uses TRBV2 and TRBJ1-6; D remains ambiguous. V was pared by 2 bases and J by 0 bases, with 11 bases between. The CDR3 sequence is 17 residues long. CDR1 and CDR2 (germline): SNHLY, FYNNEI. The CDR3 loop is CASSEYSGSSYNSPLHF. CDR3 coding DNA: TGTGCCAGCAGTGAATATTCTGGGAGCTCCTATAATTCACCCCTCCACTTT.

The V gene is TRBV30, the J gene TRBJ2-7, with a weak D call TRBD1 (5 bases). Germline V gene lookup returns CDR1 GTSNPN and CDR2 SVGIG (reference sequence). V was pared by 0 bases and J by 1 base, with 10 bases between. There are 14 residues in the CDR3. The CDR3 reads CAWSVQGWSYEQYF. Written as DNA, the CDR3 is TGTGCCTGGAGTGTGCAGGGCTGGTCCTACGAGCAGTACTTC.

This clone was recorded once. The CDR3 DNA sequence: TGTGCCAGTAGTATAGGCGGGACTAGGACCTACGAGCAGTACTTC. Its translation: CASSIGGTRTYEQYF. V usage is TRBV19 and J usage is TRBJ2-7; 8 bases match TRBD2. This CDR3 has 15 residues. V shed 1 base and J 2 bases; nucleotides not matched to a gene: 4. Germline V lookup: CDR1 LNHDA, CDR2 SQIVND (reference sequence).